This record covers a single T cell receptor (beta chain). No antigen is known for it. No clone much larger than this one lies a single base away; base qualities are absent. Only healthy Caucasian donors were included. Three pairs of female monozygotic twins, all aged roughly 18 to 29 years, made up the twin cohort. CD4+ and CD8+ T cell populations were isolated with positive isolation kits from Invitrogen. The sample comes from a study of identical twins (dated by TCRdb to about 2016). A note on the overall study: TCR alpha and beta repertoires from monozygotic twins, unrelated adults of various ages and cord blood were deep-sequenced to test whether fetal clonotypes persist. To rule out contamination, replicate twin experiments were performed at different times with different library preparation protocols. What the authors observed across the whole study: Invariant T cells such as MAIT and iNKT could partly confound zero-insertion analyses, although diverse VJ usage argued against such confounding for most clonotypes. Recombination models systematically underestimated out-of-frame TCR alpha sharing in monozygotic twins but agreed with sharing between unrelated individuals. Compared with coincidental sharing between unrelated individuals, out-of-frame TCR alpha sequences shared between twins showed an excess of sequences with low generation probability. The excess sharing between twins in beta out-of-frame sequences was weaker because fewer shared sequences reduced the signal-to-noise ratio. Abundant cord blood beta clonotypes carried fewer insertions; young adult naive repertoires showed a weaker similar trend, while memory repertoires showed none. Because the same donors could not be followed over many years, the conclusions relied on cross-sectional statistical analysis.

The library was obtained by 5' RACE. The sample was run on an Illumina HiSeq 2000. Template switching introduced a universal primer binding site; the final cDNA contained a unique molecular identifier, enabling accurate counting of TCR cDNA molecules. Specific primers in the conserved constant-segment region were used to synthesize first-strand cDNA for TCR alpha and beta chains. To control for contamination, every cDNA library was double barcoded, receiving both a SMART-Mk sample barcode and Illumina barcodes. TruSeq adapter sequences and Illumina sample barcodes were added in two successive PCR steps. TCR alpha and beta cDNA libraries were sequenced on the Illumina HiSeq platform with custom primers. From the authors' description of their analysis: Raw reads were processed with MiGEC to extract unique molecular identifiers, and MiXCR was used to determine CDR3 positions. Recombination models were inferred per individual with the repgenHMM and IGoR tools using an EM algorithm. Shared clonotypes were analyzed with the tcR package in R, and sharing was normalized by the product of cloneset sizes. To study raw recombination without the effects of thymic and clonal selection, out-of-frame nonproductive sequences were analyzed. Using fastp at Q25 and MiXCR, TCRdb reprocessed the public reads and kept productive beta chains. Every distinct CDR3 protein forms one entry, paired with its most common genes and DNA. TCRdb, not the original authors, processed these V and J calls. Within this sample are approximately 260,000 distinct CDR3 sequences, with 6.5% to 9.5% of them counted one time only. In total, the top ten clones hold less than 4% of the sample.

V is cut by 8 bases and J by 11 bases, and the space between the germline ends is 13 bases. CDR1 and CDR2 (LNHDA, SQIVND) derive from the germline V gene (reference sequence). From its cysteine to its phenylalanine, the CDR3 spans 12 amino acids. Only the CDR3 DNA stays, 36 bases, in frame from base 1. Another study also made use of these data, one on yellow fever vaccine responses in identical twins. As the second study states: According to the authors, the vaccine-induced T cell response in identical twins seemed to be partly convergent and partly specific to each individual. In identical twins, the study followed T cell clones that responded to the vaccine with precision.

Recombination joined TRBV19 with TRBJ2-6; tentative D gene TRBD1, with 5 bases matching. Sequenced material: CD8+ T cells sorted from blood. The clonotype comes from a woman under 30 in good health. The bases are TGTGCCAGTCACCCAACAGGCGACGTCCTGACTTTC. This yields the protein CASHPTGDVLTF.